Sequencing of this TCR beta chain was carried out in a study of shared clonotypes between healthy human individuals. In the source study's methods: Quality scores were absent from the junction-only immunoSEQ sequences, so filtering differed. The protocol was immunoSEQ multiplex PCR, while the TCRdb copy is restricted to in-frame clones and leaves out a portion. The DNA gave D and trimming, while V, J and clone size come from that table. Among nearly 1,000,000 clones, about 80% were seen once, and the ten largest hold over 1.3%. Trimming at V came to 4 bases and at J to 4 bases, leaving 4 bases not matched to a gene. Looked up from germline, CDR1 is SGHRS and CDR2 is YFSETQ. This CDR3 comprises 14 residues. The healthy adult donors were HIV-negative and reported no recent acute infections or vaccinations. Concerning this clone itself: As yet, its antigen is unknown.

Regarding the study as a whole: Between a handful of donors, naive CD4 clonotypes were shared at a level of about 5%. Among donors, sharing of clonotypes was expected to be affected by sequencing depth.

The receptor was derived from a man aged 18-30 years in good health. The material sequenced was memory CD4+ T cells sorted from blood. Described subset: CD45RA-negative fraction. This chain uses TRBV5-1 with TRBJ2-1; 8 nucleotides agree with TRBD2. The DNA of the CDR3 is TGCGCCAGCAGCCGAGCGGGAGAGTACAATGAGCAGTTCTTC. Amino acids: CASSRAGEYNEQFF.